This TCR beta chain was profiled in a study of technical replicates of blood from several donors. The CDR3 covers 13 residues. Germline CDR1 SGHNT, CDR2 YYREEE (reference sequence). Trimming removed 4 bases from V and 4 bases from J; junction bases left unmatched: 4. The data were produced by immunoSEQ multiplex PCR, yet TCRdb's version contains in-frame clones alone and is incomplete. Of 91,000 or so clones in the sample, 95% were seen once. The TCR originated in a human donor in good health. The V and J genes are TRBV5-4 and TRBJ1-2; 7 nucleotides line up with TRBD1. The source material was T cells isolated from PBMCs. In DNA form, the CDR3 reads TGTGCCAGCAGCCGGGGACAGACCTATGGCTACACCTTC. As protein: CASSRGQTYGYTF. Full variable domain (missing parts from reference TRBV5-4 and TRBJ1-2): ETGVTQSPTHLIKTRGQQVTLRCSSQSGHNTVSWYQQALGQGPQFIFQYYREEENGRGNFPPRFSGLQFPNYSSELNVNALELDDSALYLCASSRGQTYGYTFGSGTRLTVV.